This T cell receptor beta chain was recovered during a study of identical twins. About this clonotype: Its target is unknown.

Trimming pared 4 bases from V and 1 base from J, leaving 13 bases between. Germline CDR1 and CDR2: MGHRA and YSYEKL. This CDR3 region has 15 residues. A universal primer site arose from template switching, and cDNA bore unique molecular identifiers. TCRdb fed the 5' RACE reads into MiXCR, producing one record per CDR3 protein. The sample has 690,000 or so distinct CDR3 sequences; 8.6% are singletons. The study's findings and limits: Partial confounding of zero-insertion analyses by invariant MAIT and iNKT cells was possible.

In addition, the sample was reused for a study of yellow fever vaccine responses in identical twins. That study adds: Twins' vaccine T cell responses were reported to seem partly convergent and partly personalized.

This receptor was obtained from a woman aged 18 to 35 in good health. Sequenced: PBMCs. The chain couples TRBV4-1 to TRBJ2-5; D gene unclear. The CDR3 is CASSPDYSTQETQYF. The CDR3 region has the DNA TGCGCCAGCAGCCCCGATTACAGTACCCAAGAGACCCAGTACTTC.